This T cell receptor (beta chain) was recovered during a study of blood T cell repertoires in COVID-19. The overall study: PBMCs, B-cell-depleted T cells, or T cells provided the cDNA or gDNA that made up the material.

The participants were between roughly 18 and 100 years old and came from some 25 US areas. Assignments of participants to cohorts depended upon their own reported clinical history. Original data processing: The authors estimated nucleated cell counts from reference gene primer amplification. TCRdb keeps only in-frame clones here, not all; method: immunoSEQ multiplex PCR. D and trimming were read from the DNA, whereas the V and J calls and clone size are those reported in that table. The table shows around 190,000 clones, with more than 75% occurring only once. This clone turned up a few times. Other DNA sequences in this sample translate to the same CDR3. Germline V CDR1 and CDR2: LGHNA, YSLEER. CDR3 length: 16 residues. The V gene lost 2 bases and the J gene lost 1 base, with 14 bases spanning the gap.

The TCR was taken from a woman aged 45-65 years with acute COVID-19. Material: PBMCs or T cells enriched from blood (not recorded which). The rearrangement links TRBV4-3 to TRBJ2-5, with D perhaps TRBD1 (6 bases). CDR3 loop: CASSQQTPGAQETQYF. In nucleotides, the CDR3 is TGCGCCAGCAGCCAACAAACCCCAGGGGCCCAAGAGACCCAGTACTTC.